This TCR beta chain was documented in a study of CXCR3-negative and CXCR3-positive naive CD8 T cells. General study results and limits: Naive CXCR3-positive and CXCR3-negative cells shared TRBV-TRBJ usage; memory cells diverged. More hydrophobic TRB CDR3s occurred in CXCR3-positive than in CXCR3-negative naive cells.

With 300,000 cells each, the CD8+ T cell subsets were individually sorted in triplicate. Naive CD8+ T cells showed CD45RO-CCR7+CD27+CD95-. In regard to this clonotype: Its antigen is still unknown.

CDR3 length equals 14 residues. Germline V gene lookup returns CDR1 LGHDT and CDR2 YNNKEL (reference sequence). TRB cDNA was prepared as libraries by UMI-labeled 5' RACE. Reprocessing the 5' RACE reads, TCRdb reports a single entry for every CDR3 protein and omits DNA. Its table lists 120,000 to 150,000 distinct CDR3 sequences. The source is a human donor in good health. Some clones in this sample may be carry-over from other donors' samples. Material: naive CXCR3+ CD8+ T cells from blood. The subset denotes: CD45RO-CCR7+CD27+CD95- naive CD8+ T cells expressing CXCR3 (TNR3+). The chain employs TRBV3-1 and TRBJ2-5; lacking DNA, the TRBD1 call made by TCRdb goes unchecked. CDR3 sequence: CASSQGDRVETQYF.